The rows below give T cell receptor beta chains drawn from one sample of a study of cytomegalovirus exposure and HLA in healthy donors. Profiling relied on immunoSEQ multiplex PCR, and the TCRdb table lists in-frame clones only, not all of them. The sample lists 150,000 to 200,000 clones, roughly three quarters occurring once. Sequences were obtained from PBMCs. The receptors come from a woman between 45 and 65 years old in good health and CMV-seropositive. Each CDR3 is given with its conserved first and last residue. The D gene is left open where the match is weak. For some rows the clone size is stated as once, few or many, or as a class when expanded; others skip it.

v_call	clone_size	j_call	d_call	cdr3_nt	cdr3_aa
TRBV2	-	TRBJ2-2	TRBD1	TGTGCCAGCAGGGGACAGGGGTCCCCCACCGGGGAGCTGTTTTTT	CASRGQGSPTGELFF
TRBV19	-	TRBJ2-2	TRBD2	TGTGCCAGTAGGGGCGGGGGGGCGCCTGGCACCGGGGAGCTGTTTTTT	CASRGGGAPGTGELFF
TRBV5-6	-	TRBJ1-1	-	TGTGCCAGCAGCTTGGGGCAGGGGAGGGGCGGCACTGAAGCTTTCTTT	CASSLGQGRGGTEAFF
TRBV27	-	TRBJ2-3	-	TGTGCCAGCAGACCTTACGGAGAATTCGGCACAGATACGCAGTATTTT	CASRPYGEFGTDTQYF
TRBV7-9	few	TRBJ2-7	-	TGTTCCAGCAGCTCCCTATACGAGCAGTACTTC	CSSSSLYEQYF
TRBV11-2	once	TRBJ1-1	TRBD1	TGTGCCAGCAGGGCGACAGGGTGGTTTCCTGAAGCTTTCTTT	CASRATGWFPEAFF
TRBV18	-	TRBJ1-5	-	TGTGCCAGCTCACTGTTTTCGCGGGGGCGAGACAATCAGCCCCAGCATTTT	CASSLFSRGRDNQPQHF
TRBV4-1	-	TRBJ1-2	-	TGCGCCAGCAGCCAAGATACGACCTTGGAGAGGGCCTTC	CASSQDTTLERAF
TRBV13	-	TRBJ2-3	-	TGTGCCAGCAGCCCGGAGGGGCCGAGGGCAGATACGCAGTATTTT	CASSPEGPRADTQYF
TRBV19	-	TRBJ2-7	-	TGTGCCAGTAGGACCGGGACTGGGCCCTACGAGCAGTACTTC	CASRTGTGPYEQYF
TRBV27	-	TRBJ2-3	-	TGTGCCACTTATCGGGGGACCGGGGGTGGTACGCAGTATTTT	CATYRGTGGGTQYF
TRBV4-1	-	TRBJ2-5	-	TGCGCCAGCAGTGTCGAGGACCAAGAGACCCAGTACTTC	CASSVEDQETQYF
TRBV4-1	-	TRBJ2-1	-	TGCGCCAGCAGCCTTGACAGGGAGCAGTTCTTC	CASSLDREQFF
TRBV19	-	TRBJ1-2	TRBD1	TGTGCCAGTAGTAAAACAGGGGGAACTAACTATGGCTACACCTTC	CASSKTGGTNYGYTF
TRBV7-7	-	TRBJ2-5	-	TGTGCCAGCAGCCTGTTTGCAGGGGCGCGCGAGACCCAGTACTTC	CASSLFAGARETQYF
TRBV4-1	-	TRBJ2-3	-	TGCGCCAGCAGTGCTCAGGCCGGAGATACGCAGTATTTT	CASSAQAGDTQYF
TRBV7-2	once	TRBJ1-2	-	TGTGCCAGCAGCTTAGTCGAGGGTAACTATGGCTACACCTTC	CASSLVEGNYGYTF
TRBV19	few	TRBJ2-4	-	TGTGCCAGTAGTGCATATCGGGGCAAAAACATTCAGTACTTC	CASSAYRGKNIQYF
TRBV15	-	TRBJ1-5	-	TGTGCCACCAGCAGAGATCTCAGCGATAATCAGCCCCAGCATTTT	CATSRDLSDNQPQHF
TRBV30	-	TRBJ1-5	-	TGTGCCTGGAGTGGACTGGGCAATCAGCCCCAGCATTTT	CAWSGLGNQPQHF